This paragraph covers one TCR beta chain sequence. Its antigen remains unknown. The data derive from a study of PD-1 blockade in mismatch repair-deficient tumors. About the study: Patients had approximately 12 mismatch repair-deficient cancer types and were previously treated and progressing. Overall study results and limits: Tumor-resident clones, often absent from pretreatment blood, expanded after pembrolizumab and then contracted.

PCR or immunohistochemistry showed mismatch repair deficiency in every enrolled patient. TCR sequencing covered a few patients who responded to pembrolizumab. Sequencing was performed with immunoSEQ multiplex PCR; in TCRdb, only in-frame clones are kept and a portion is missing. The data show about 67,000 clones, with around four fifths seen just once and 4.5% to 6% held by the top ten. The source is an adult with mismatch repair-deficient cancer. The sample in question was peripheral blood, obtained 2 weeks after starting pembrolizumab.

The CDR3: CASLGQGMNTEAFF. In DNA, the CDR3 is TGTGCCAGCCTTGGACAGGGAATGAACACTGAAGCTTTCTTT. The chain links TRBV5-5 to TRBJ1-1; the match to TRBD1 covers 8 bases. The CDR3 totals 14 residues. V dropped 7 bases and J dropped 0; count of bases not matched to a gene: 5. Per the germline V gene, CDR1 is SGHKS and CDR2 is YYEKEE (reference sequence). The variable domain in full, completed from reference TRBV5-5 and TRBJ1-1, reads DAGVTQSPTHLIKTRGQQVTLRCSPISGHKSVSWYQQVLGQGPQFIFQYYEKEERGRGNFPDRFSARQFPNYSSELNVNALLLGDSALYLCASLGQGMNTEAFFGQGTRLTVV.